The next 13 T cell receptor beta chains were all read from a single sample in a study of blood T cell repertoires in COVID-19. TCRdb's copy holds only in-frame clones and misses some; the assay was immunoSEQ multiplex PCR. The sample yields 210,000 or so clones, under 90% seen once. The sequencing input was PBMCs or T cells enriched from blood (not recorded which). These receptors were collected from a woman in her fifties or sixties who had been exposed to COVID-19.

The gene calls are TRBV10-3 and TRBJ1-5; 7 nucleotides match TRBD1. The CDR3 totals 17 residues. V was clipped by 10 bases and J by 3 bases; unmatched bases: 18. Germline assignment: CDR1 ENHRY and CDR2 SYGVKD. CDR3 in amino acids: CATGTPRQGVPNQPQHF. The CDR3 DNA reads as TGTGCCACGGGGACCCCCCGACAGGGTGTTCCCAATCAGCCCCAGCATTTT.

This chain connects TRBV7-6 to TRBJ1-3; D might be TRBD1 (5 bases). Per germline, CDR1 SGHVS and CDR2 FNYEAQ. CDR3 length equals 16 residues. Trimming removed 1 base at V and 0 bases at J, with 10 bases between. The CDR3 reads CASSLGPQGSGNTIYF. In DNA form, the CDR3 reads TGTGCCAGCAGCTTAGGACCTCAGGGCTCTGGAAACACCATATATTTT.

The sample holds one count of this clone. J is TRBJ1-5 and V is TRBV24-1, with D perhaps matching TRBD1 (5 bases). The germline V and J ends were trimmed by 6 bases and 1 base, with 12 bases remaining between them. Germline V gene sequence: CDR1 KGHDR, CDR2 SFDVKD. The CDR3 extends over 15 amino acids. This CDR3 reads CATSTGVGSNQPQHF. The DNA for the CDR3 is TGTGCCACCAGTACGGGGGTAGGAAGCAATCAGCCCCAGCATTTT.

V usage is TRBV5-8 and J usage is TRBJ1-1, with D possibly being TRBD1 (5 bases). CDR3 length: 14 residues. CDR1 and CDR2 (germline): SGHTS, YDEGEE. Trimming left V 0 bases short and J 0 bases short, with 6 bases between. CDR3 sequence reads: CASSLGQMNTEAFF. DNA of the CDR3: TGTGCCAGCAGCTTGGGACAGATGAACACTGAAGCTTTCTTT.

This chain uses TRBV23-1 with TRBJ2-7; no clear D. TRBV23-1 is an ORF, with its function uncertain. The CDR3 loop spans 17 amino acids. V was trimmed by 0 bases and J by 3 bases, leaving 18 bases between them. DNA of the CDR3: TGCGCCAGCAGTCAATCATATCATGGCCCATGGAGCTACGAGCAGTACTTC. Translated, it gives CASSQSYHGPWSYEQYF.

The genes are TRBV6-2 or TRBV6-3 and TRBJ1-1; 11 bases align to TRBD1. The CDR3 runs 15 residues. CDR1 is MNHEY and CDR2 is SVGEGT in the germline V gene. V gave up 4 bases and J gave up 7 bases; unmatched junction bases: 8. CDR3 sequence (DNA): TGTGCCAGCAGTTCCCCGGACAGGGGGCGTGGTGAAGCTTTCTTT. The encoded protein is CASSSPDRGRGEAFF.

The chain links TRBV6-2 or TRBV6-3 to TRBJ2-1; D uncertain. Trimming stripped 0 bases from V and 8 bases from J, with 14 bases between. Germline CDR1 and CDR2: MNHEY and SVGEGT. This CDR3 contains 15 residues. CDR3 region: CASSYSRARSDEQFF. DNA for the CDR3: TGTGCCAGCAGTTACTCGCGAGCCAGGTCCGATGAGCAGTTCTTC.

V usage is TRBV9 and J usage is TRBJ1-1, with D hard to call. CDR3 size: 13 residues. Between the trimmed V and J ends, which lost 3 bases and 2 bases, there was a span of 8 bases. The germline gives CDR1 SGDLS, CDR2 YYNGEE. This CDR3 is CASSGTSNTEAFF. The CDR3 region has the DNA TGTGCCAGCAGCGGAACCAGTAACACTGAAGCTTTCTTT.

J is TRBJ1-2 and V is TRBV28; 8 positions agree with TRBD1. V was clipped by 6 bases and J by 0 bases; unmatched bases: 15. Germline CDR1 is MDHEN and CDR2 is SYDVKM. The CDR3 covers 18 residues. DNA for the CDR3: TGTGCCAGCAGCCCAAAGGGGACAGGACACGCCGCTAACTATGGCTACACCTTC. This codes for CASSPKGTGHAANYGYTF.

The rearrangement joins TRBV24-1 to TRBJ2-5, with 7 positions matching TRBD2. The V segment lost 0 bases and the J segment 5 bases; nucleotides outside the gene matches: 5. Per the germline V gene, CDR1 is KGHDR and CDR2 is SFDVKD. The CDR3 is made up of 15 amino acids. The CDR3 spells CATSDLNGGRETQYF. The DNA of the CDR3 is TGTGCCACCAGTGATTTGAACGGGGGGAGGGAGACCCAGTACTTC.

The chain has TRBV2 and TRBJ2-3, with TRBD1 identical over 8 bases. Germline V CDR1 and CDR2: SNHLY, FYNNEI. V was clipped by 9 bases and J by 3 bases; unmatched bases: 8. There are 14 residues in the CDR3. This CDR3 is CASRTGLGTDTQYF. The DNA for the CDR3 is TGTGCCAGTCGGACAGGGCTGGGGACAGATACGCAGTATTTT. Variable domain in full (rest from reference TRBV2 and TRBJ2-3): EPEVTQTPSHQVTQMGQEVILRCVPISNHLYFYWYRQILGQKVEFLVSFYNNEISEKSEIFDDQFSVERPDGSNFTLKIRSTKLEDSAMYFCASRTGLGTDTQYFGPGTRLTVL.

The chain joins TRBV30 to TRBJ1-1; D uncertain. CDR3 length equals 15 residues. V was pared by 0 bases and J by 0 bases, with 11 bases between. Germline V gives CDR1 GTSNPN, CDR2 SVGIG (reference sequence). The CDR3 DNA is TGTGCCTGGAGTGTACCTGGCTGGCTGAACACTGAAGCTTTCTTT. This encodes CAWSVPGWLNTEAFF. The whole variable domain, filled in from reference TRBV30 and TRBJ1-1, reads SQTIHQWPATLVQPVGSPLSLECTVEGTSNPNLYWYRQAAGRGLQLLFYSVGIGQISSEVPQNLSASRPQDRQFILSSKKLLLSDSGFYLCAWSVPGWLNTEAFFGQGTRLTVV.

In DNA form, the CDR3 reads TGTGCCAGCAGTCTCCCGGTCAGGGGAGCTTTCTTT. It codes for CASSLPVRGAFF. J is TRBJ1-1 and V is TRBV28; a weak D match, TRBD1 (6 bases). Trimming took 5 bases from V and 10 from J, leaving 14 bases between them. The CDR3 is 12 amino acids. CDR1 MDHEN and CDR2 SYDVKM come from the germline V gene. Filled out from reference TRBV28 and TRBJ1-1, the complete variable domain reads DVKVTQSSRYLVKRTGEKVFLECVQDMDHENMFWYRQDPGLGLRLIYFSYDVKMKEKGDIPEGYSVSREKKERFSLILESASTNQTSMYLCASSLPVRGAFFGQGTRLTVV.